These 14 T cell receptor beta chains were all obtained from the same sample, sequenced in a study of blood T cell repertoires in COVID-19. Method: immunoSEQ multiplex PCR; TCRdb's copy keeps in-frame clones and lacks some. The sample contains about 200,000 clones, 70% to 90% of which appear only once. Sequencing was carried out using peripheral blood. The source of these receptors is a man aged 60 to 69 with active or convalescent COVID-19.

This clone occurred once. This sequence joins TRBV7-9 and TRBJ2-7, with TRBD1 matching over 8 bases. Trimming cost V 5 bases and J 4 bases; bases outside gene matches: 1. Germline CDR1 reads SEHNR; CDR2 reads FQNEAQ (reference sequence). The CDR3 loop spans 12 amino acids. CDR3 DNA sequence: TGTGCCAGCAGCCGGACAGGGTACGAGCAGTACTTC. Its translation: CASSRTGYEQYF.

The gene calls are TRBV10-1 and TRBJ2-4; 7 bases fit TRBD1. V lost 2 bases and J lost 8; bases outside the gene matches: 3. The CDR3 extends over 13 amino acids. CDR1 is WNHNN and CDR2 is SYGVQD in the germline V gene (reference sequence). CDR3: CASSETGADIQYF. DNA of the CDR3: TGCGCCAGCAGTGAGACAGGGGCGGACATTCAGTACTTC.

The V gene is TRBV9, the J gene TRBJ2-7; 9 positions match TRBD1. The length of the CDR3 is 14 residues. V was clipped by 3 bases and J by 0 bases; unmatched bases: 1. CDR1 and CDR2 (germline): SGDLS, YYNGEE. The CDR3 DNA sequence: TGTGCCAGCAGCGGGGGACAGGGCTCCTACGAGCAGTACTTC. Translation: CASSGGQGSYEQYF.

V is TRBV5-1 and J is TRBJ1-5; D is uncertain. V lost 4 bases and J lost 2, with 7 bases in between. The CDR3 length is 13 residues. The germline gives CDR1 SGHRS, CDR2 YFSETQ. The CDR3 here is CASSEEGNQPQHF. The CDR3 DNA reads as TGCGCCAGCAGCGAGGAGGGCAATCAGCCCCAGCATTTT.

The genes are TRBV6-1 and TRBJ2-7; 9 nucleotides line up with TRBD2. V lost 0 bases to trimming and J lost 0 bases; unmatched junction nucleotides: 9. The germline V gene has CDR1 MNHNS and CDR2 SASEGT. This CDR3 region has 18 residues. CDR3 nucleotide sequence: TGTGCCAGCAGTGAAGCGCTTCGAAGTAGCGGGAGCTCCTACGAGCAGTACTTC. Translated: CASSEALRSSGSSYEQYF.

J is TRBJ2-5 and V is TRBV6-5; D might be TRBD2 (5 bases). Germline V gene sequence: CDR1 MNHEY, CDR2 SVGAGI. V lost 3 bases and J 7 bases, leaving 15 bases between the germline ends. There are 14 residues in the CDR3. The CDR3 DNA follows: TGTGCCAGCAGTTATCTTACTCCCGGAGGGACCCAGTACTTC. Its translation: CASSYLTPGGTQYF.

The chain recombines TRBV19 with TRBJ2-4; 10 nucleotides agree with TRBD2. V trimming: 6 bases; J trimming: 8 bases; junction bases outside the gene matches: 10. The CDR3 runs to 15 residues. CDR1 and CDR2 from the germline V gene are LNHDA and SQIVND (reference sequence). The CDR3 reads CASRLAGSFGDIQYF. The CDR3 bases are TGTGCCAGTAGACTAGCGGGATCCTTTGGGGACATTCAGTACTTC.

The CDR3 region is CASSEPPMNLDGYTF. The CDR3 DNA is TGTGCCAGCAGCGAGCCTCCCATGAACTTAGATGGCTACACCTTC. The rearrangement links TRBV5-8 to TRBJ1-2; D is uncertain. Germline loops: CDR1 SGHTS, CDR2 YDEGEE. V lost 4 bases, J lost 6 bases, and 19 bases lay in between. The CDR3 spans 15 residues.

The chain employs TRBV19 and TRBJ1-2; 10 bases agree with TRBD1. V shed 3 bases and J 7 bases; nucleotides not matched to a gene: 8. The CDR3 has 15 residues. Germline loops: CDR1 LNHDA, CDR2 SQIVND (reference sequence). For the CDR3, the DNA is TGTGCCAGTAGTATCTCCGGGACAGGGGATGCTGGCTACACCTTC. This sequence encodes CASSISGTGDAGYTF.

The chain uses TRBV30 and TRBJ2-7; 8 bases align to TRBD1. Unmatched junction bases numbered 5, after V lost 3 bases and J lost 4 bases. This CDR3 contains 13 residues. CDR1 is GTSNPN, CDR2 SVGIG, per germline (reference sequence). The CDR3 loop reads CAWSRGRPYEQYF. CDR3 bases: TGTGCCTGGAGCAGGGGGCGGCCTTACGAGCAGTACTTC.

The CDR3: CASSPLGGSSTDTQYF. CDR3 nucleotide sequence: TGTGCCAGCAGCCCCCTGGGGGGGTCCAGCACAGATACGCAGTATTTT. This chain connects TRBV7-9 to TRBJ2-3, with 7 bases fitting TRBD2. Trimming cost V 5 bases and J 0 bases; bases outside gene matches: 8. Germline CDR1 is SEHNR and CDR2 is FQNEAQ (reference sequence). The CDR3 sequence is 16 residues long.

V usage is TRBV6-1 and J usage is TRBJ2-7; the D gene is possibly TRBD2 (5 bases). Germline V lookup: CDR1 MNHNS, CDR2 SASEGT. With 3 bases removed from V and 2 bases from J, the gap between germline ends came to 11 bases. The CDR3 is 14 residues long. This CDR3 is CASSDRDNPYEQYF. The CDR3 DNA sequence: TGTGCCAGCAGTGACCGGGATAACCCCTACGAGCAGTACTTC.

The chain recombines TRBV24-1 with TRBJ1-2; TRBD1 is a possible D gene (6 bases). Germline CDR1 KGHDR, CDR2 SFDVKD. V gave up 6 bases and J gave up 5 bases, with 6 bases separating them. This CDR3 spans 11 amino acids. DNA for the CDR3: TGTGCCACCAGTACAGGGTATGGCTACACCTTC. It yields the protein CATSTGYGYTF.

The rearrangement joins TRBV4-2 to TRBJ2-7; D may be TRBD2 (6 bases). Germline V gives CDR1 LGHNA, CDR2 YNFKEQ. This CDR3 comprises 17 residues. The V end was cut by 4 bases, the J end by 2 bases, with 21 bases between. This CDR3 reads CASSPGDAADIAYEQYF. Here the CDR3 DNA reads TGTGCCAGCAGCCCGGGGGACGCAGCCGACATCGCCTACGAGCAGTACTTC.